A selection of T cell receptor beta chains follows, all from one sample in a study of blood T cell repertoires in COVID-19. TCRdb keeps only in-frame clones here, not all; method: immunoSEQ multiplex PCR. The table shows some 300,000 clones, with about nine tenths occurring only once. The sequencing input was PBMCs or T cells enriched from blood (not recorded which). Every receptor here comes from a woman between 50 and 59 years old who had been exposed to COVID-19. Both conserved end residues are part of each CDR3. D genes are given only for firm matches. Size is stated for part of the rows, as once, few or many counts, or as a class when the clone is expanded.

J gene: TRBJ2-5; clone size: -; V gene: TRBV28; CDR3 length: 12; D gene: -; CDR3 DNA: TGTGCCAGCAGAAGGGGTAGAGAGACCCAGTACTTC; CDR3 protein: CASRRGRETQYF
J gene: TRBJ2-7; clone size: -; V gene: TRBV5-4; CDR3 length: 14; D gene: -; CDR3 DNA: TGTGCCAGCAGCTTTGAGGACAGCCGAAACGAGCAGTACTTC; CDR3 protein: CASSFEDSRNEQYF
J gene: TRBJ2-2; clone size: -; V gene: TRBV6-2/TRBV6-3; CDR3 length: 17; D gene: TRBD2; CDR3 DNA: TGTGCCAGCAGTTACCGCCTAGCGGGGGGGAGGACCGGGGAGCTGTTTTTT; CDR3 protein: CASSYRLAGGRTGELFF
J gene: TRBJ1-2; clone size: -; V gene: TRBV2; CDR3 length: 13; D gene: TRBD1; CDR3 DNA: TGTGCCAGCAGTAGGACAGGGGACTATGGCTACACCTTC; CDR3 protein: CASSRTGDYGYTF
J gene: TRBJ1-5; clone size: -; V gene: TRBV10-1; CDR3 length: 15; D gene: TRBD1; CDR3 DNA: TGCGCCAGCCGAGAAGACAGGGGGAACAATCAGCCCCAGCATTTT; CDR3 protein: CASREDRGNNQPQHF
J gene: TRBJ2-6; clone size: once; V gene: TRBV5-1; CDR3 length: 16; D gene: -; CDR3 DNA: TGCGCCAGCAGCTTGGTGGGGACAAGGGGGGCCAACGTCCTGACTTTC; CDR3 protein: CASSLVGTRGANVLTF
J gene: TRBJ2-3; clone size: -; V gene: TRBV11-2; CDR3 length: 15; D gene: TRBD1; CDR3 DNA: TGTGCCAGCAGCACCGGGGACAGTAGCACAGATACGCAGTATTTT; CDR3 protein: CASSTGDSSTDTQYF
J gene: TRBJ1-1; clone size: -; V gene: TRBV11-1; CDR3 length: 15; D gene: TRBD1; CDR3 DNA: TGTGCCAGCAGCTCTCCGACCCGACAGGGCACTGAAGCTTTCTTT; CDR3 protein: CASSSPTRQGTEAFF
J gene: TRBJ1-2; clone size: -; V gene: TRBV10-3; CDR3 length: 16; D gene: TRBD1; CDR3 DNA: TGTGCCATCCGCGGGGCCCCGGGACAGGGGAACTATGGCTACACCTTC; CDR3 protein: CAIRGAPGQGNYGYTF
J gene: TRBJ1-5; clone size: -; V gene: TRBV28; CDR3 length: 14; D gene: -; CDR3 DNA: TGTGCCAGCAGTTTAAGCGGCGGGCGACAGCCCCAGCATTTT; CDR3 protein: CASSLSGGRQPQHF
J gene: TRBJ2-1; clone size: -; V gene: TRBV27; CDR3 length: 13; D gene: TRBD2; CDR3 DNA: TGTGCCAGCAGGACTAGCGGGGGTGGGGAGCAGTTCTTC; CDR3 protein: CASRTSGGGEQFF
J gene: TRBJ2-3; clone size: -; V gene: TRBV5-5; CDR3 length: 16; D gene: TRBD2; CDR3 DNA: TGTGCCAGCAGCTTTGGTAGCGGGGGACGCACAGATACGCAGTATTTT; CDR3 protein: CASSFGSGGRTDTQYF
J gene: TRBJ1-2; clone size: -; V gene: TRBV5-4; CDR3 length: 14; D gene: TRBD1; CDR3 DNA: TGTGCCAGCAGCTCGAACAGGGGTAACTATGGCTACACCTTC; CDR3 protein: CASSSNRGNYGYTF
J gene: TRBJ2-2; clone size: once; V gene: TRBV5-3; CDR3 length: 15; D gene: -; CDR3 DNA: TGTGCCAGAAGCTTCTTGCGTTTGAGAGCCGGGGAGCTGTTTTTT; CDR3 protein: CARSFLRLRAGELFF
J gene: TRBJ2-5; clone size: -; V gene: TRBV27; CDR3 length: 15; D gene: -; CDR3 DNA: TGTGCCAGCAGCCACGCTTGGAGGGTGCAAGAGACCCAGTACTTC; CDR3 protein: CASSHAWRVQETQYF
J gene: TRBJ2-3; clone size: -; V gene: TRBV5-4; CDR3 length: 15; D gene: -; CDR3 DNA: TGTGCCAGCAGCTCCGGGGGAACTAGCACAGATACGCAGTATTTT; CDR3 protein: CASSSGGTSTDTQYF
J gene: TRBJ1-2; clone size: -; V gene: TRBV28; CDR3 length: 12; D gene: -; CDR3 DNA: TGTGCCAGCAGTGGGGCCTACTATGGCTACACCTTC; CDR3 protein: CASSGAYYGYTF
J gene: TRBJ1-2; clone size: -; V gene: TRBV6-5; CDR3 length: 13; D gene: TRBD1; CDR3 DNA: TGTGCCACCGCACGGACAGGGAACTATGGCTACACCTTC; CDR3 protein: CATARTGNYGYTF
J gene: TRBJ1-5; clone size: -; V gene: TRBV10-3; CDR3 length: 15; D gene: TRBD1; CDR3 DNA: TGTGCCATCAGTGAGGGACAGGAGGACAATCAGCCCCAGCATTTT; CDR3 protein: CAISEGQEDNQPQHF
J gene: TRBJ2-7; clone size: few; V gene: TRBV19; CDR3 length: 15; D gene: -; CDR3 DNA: TGTGCCAGTAGTATAATAGCAGGGAAGGCCTACGAGCAGTACTTC; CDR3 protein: CASSIIAGKAYEQYF
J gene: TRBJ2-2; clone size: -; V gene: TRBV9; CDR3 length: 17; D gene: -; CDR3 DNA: TGTGCCAGCAGCGTCGGACCCCCCGGGGAGCACACCGGGGAGCTGTTTTTT; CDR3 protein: CASSVGPPGEHTGELFF
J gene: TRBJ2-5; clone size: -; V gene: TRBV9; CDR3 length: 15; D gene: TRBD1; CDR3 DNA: TGTGCCAGCAGTGCGCTAATAGACAGGGGCGAGACCCAGTACTTC; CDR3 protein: CASSALIDRGETQYF
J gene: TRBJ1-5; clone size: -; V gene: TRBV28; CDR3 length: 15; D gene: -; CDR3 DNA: TGTGCCAGCAGTCCAAGGCGGATTAGCAATCAGCCCCAGCATTTT; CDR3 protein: CASSPRRISNQPQHF
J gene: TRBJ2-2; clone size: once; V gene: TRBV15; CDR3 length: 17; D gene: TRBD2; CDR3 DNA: TGTGCCACCAGCAGAGGGGCGACTAGCGGGGGGCCCCGGGAGCTGTTTTTT; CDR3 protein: CATSRGATSGGPRELFF
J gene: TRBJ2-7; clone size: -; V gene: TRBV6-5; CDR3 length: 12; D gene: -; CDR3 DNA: TGTGCCAGCAGTCCGCGGGTGTACGAGCAGTACTTC; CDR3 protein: CASSPRVYEQYF
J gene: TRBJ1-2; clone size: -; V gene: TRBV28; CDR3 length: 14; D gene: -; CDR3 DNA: TGTGCCAGCAGTCGACAGGATTTGGCCTATGGCTACACCTTC; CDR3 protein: CASSRQDLAYGYTF
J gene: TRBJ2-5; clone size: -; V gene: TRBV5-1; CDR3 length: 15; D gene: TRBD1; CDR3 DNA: TGCGCCAGCAGCTTTGACAGGGGGCGAATGGAGACCCAGTACTTC; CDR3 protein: CASSFDRGRMETQYF
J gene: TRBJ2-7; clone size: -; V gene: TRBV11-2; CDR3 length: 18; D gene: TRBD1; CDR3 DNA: TGTGCCAGCAGCTTAGTCGTATCGGGACAGGGGGGGACCTACGAGCAGTACTTC; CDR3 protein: CASSLVVSGQGGTYEQYF
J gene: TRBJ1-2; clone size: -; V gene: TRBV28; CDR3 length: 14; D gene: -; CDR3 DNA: TGTGCCAGCAGTCGCACGGGTACCCCCTATGGCTACACCTTC; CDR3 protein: CASSRTGTPYGYTF
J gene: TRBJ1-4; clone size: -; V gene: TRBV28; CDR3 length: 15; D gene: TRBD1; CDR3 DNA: TGTGCCAGCAGACCGATGGGACAGGGTTGGGAAAAACTGTTTTTT; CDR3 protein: CASRPMGQGWEKLFF
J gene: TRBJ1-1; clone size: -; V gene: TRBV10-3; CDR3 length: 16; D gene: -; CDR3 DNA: TGTGCCATCAGTGACCCTCCAGGGCTTGGGAACACTGAAGCTTTCTTT; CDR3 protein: CAISDPPGLGNTEAFF
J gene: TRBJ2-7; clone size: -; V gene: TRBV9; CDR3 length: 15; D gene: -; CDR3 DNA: TGTGCCAGCAGCCCCCTGGGTGGAGCCTCCTACGAGCAGTACTTC; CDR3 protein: CASSPLGGASYEQYF
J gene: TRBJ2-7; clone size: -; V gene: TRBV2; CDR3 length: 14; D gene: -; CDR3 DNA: TGTGCCAGCAGCCGTGACAGGGGAGGGTACGAGCAGTACTTC; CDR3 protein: CASSRDRGGYEQYF
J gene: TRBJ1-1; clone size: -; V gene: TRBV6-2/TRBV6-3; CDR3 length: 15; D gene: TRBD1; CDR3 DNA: TGTGCCAGCAGTTACTCCCCAGGGGGGTCTACTGAAGCTTTCTTT; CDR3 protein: CASSYSPGGSTEAFF
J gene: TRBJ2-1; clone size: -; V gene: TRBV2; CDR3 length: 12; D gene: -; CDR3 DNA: TGTGCCAGCAGTGGCGGAACCGGGTTGGGGTTCTTC; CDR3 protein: CASSGGTGLGFF
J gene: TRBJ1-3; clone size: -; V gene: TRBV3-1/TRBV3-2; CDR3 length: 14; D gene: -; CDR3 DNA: TGTGCCAGCAGCCACCTACTCTCTGGAAACACCATATATTTT; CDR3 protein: CASSHLLSGNTIYF
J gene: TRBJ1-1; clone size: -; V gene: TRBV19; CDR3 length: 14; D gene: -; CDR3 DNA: TGTGCCAGTAGCCTGACTGTAACCGGCACTGAAGCTTTCTTT; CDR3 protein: CASSLTVTGTEAFF
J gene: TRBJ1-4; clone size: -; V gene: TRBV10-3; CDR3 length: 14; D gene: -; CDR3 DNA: TGTGCCATCAGTCGGGGGGAGAGTAATGAAAAACTGTTTTTT; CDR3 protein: CAISRGESNEKLFF
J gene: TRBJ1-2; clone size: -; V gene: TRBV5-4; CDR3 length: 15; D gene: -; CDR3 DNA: TGTGCCAGCAGCCTAGCCCCAAGCGAGGACTATGGCTACACCTTC; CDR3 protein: CASSLAPSEDYGYTF
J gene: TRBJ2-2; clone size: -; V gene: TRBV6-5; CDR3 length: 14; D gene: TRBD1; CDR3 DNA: TGTGCCAGCATAGGGACAGGGCGGACCGGGGAGCTGTTTTTT; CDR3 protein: CASIGTGRTGELFF
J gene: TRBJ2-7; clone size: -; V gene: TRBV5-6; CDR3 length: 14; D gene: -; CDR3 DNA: TGTGCCAGCAGCCAACAGGGGAGGCACCACGAGCAGTACTTC; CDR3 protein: CASSQQGRHHEQYF
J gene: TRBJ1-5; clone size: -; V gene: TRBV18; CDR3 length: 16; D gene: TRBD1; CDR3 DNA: TGTGCCAGCTCACCCTCCGGGACAGGGAATCGGCAGCCCCAGCATTTT; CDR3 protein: CASSPSGTGNRQPQHF
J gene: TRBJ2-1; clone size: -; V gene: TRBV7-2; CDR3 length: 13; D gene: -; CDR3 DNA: TGTGCCAGCAGCCCCCCGGTGAACAATGAGCAGTTCTTC; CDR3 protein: CASSPPVNNEQFF
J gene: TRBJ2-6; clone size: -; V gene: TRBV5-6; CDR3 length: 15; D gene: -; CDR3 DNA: TGTGCCAGCAGCGGACTGGACTCTGGGGCCAACGTCCTGACTTTC; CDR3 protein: CASSGLDSGANVLTF
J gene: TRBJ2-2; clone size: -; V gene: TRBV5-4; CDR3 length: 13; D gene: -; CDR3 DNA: TGTGCCAGCAGCCGAAGGACAGCCGGGGAGCTGTTTTTT; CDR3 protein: CASSRRTAGELFF
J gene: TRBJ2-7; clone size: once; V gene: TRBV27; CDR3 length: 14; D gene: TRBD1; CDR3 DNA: TGTGCCAGCAGTTTCGAGACAGGGGGCTACGAGCAGTACTTC; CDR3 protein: CASSFETGGYEQYF
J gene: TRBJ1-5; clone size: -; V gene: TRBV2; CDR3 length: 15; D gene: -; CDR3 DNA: TGTGCCAGCAGCTCACAGGGCCTTGGCAATCAGCCCCAGCATTTT; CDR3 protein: CASSSQGLGNQPQHF
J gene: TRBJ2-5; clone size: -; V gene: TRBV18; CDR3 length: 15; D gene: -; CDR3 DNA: TGTGCCAGCTCACCACTCGGGGCGGGGCAAGAGACCCAGTACTTC; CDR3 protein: CASSPLGAGQETQYF
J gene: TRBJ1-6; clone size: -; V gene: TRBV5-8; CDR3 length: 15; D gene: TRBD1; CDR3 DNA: TGTGCCAGCAGCTTCCCGGGACAGGGGAGTTCACCCCTCCACTTT; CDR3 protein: CASSFPGQGSSPLHF
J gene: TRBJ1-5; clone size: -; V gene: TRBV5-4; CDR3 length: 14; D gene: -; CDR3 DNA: TGTGCCAGCAGCTCTCAGGGTAGCAATCAGCCCCAGCATTTT; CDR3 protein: CASSSQGSNQPQHF
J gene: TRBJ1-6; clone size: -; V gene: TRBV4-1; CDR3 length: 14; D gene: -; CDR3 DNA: TGCGCCAGCAGCCAAGTCGTAGTAGTTTCACCCCTCCACTTT; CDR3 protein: CASSQVVVVSPLHF
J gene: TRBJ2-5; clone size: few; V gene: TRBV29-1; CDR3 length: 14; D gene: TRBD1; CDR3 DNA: TGCAGCGTTGATCGGACAGGGGGCGAGGAGACCCAGTACTTC; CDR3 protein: CSVDRTGGEETQYF
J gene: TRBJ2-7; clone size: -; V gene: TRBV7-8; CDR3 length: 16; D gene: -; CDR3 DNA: TGTGCCAGCAGCTACGAAAACGGGGGGCCGCACGGCGAGCAGTACTTC; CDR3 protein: CASSYENGGPHGEQYF
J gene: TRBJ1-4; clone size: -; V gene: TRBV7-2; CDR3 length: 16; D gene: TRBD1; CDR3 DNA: TGTGCCAGCAGCTTGGTTTCCGGGACAGGCAGTGAAAAACTGTTTTTT; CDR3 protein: CASSLVSGTGSEKLFF
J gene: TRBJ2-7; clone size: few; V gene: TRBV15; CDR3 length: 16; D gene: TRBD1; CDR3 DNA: TGTGCCACCAGCAGAGAAGGGACAGGGAGCTCCTACGAGCAGTACTTC; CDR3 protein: CATSREGTGSSYEQYF